This T cell receptor (beta chain) was sequenced in a study of T cells after yellow fever vaccination. A single record per CDR3 protein comes from TCRdb applying MiXCR to the 5' RACE reads. This repertoire shows approximately 160,000 distinct CDR3 sequences, about 6% found once; its top ten account for approximately 3%. This clonotype has just a few counts. What it binds is not known. Whole-study results and caveats: A faster peak, day 5 versus 15, was reached by the weaker secondary response.

After removal of 4 bases from V and 5 bases from J, the junction contained 7 bases not matched to a gene. Per germline, CDR1 SGHNT and CDR2 YYREEE (reference sequence). The CDR3 loop spans 15 amino acids. The chain is built from TRBV5-4 and TRBJ2-2; 8 nucleotides align to TRBD1. Material: CD4+ T cells sorted from PBMCs, obtained on the day of the first yellow fever vaccination. The source of this sequence is a man between 18 and 35 years old who received the YFV17D yellow fever vaccine. The CDR3 protein is CASSPGTGPTGELFF. The CDR3 coding sequence is TGTGCCAGCAGCCCCGGGACAGGACCTACCGGGGAGCTGTTTTTT.